This T cell receptor beta chain emerged from a study of human T cells and chemical hapten exposure. Study background: On the upper back, patch tests were applied with 0.01% DPC and read at 6 days.

Study-level findings and limits: There were significantly more large CDR3 similarity clusters among expanded TCRs than among controls.

Germline CDR1 reads SGHKS; CDR2 reads YYEKEE (reference sequence). This CDR3 comprises 16 residues. Trimming removed 2 bases at V and 4 bases at J, with 18 bases between. This clonotype was counted between two and nine times. Antigen: not known. The time point denotes: pre-sensitization, week 0. Documented treatment: therapeutic diphenylcyclopropenone sensitization with weekly scalp DPC. TCRdb reprocessed the RACE reads with MiXCR, giving one entry per CDR3 protein. The sample holds about 110,000 distinct CDR3 sequences, more than 10% seen once. The TCR was taken from a woman aged 45-65 years with alopecia areata. Some clones in this sample may be carry-over from other donors' samples. V and J are TRBV5-5 and TRBJ1-2, with D uncertain. The sequencing used whole blood, collected in connection with sensitization to the hapten diphenylcyclopropenone (DPC). The CDR3 DNA sequence: TGTGCCAGCAGCTTTCCTGGTACTGTCCCAGGCTATGGCTACACCTTC. Protein: CASSFPGTVPGYGYTF.